This passage covers 25 T cell receptor beta chains from one sample sequenced in a study of breast tumors, draining lymph nodes, adjacent tissues (dated by TCRdb to 2015 to 2016). Library method: multiplex PCR. For sequencing, an Illumina HiSeq 2000 was employed. The public reads were reprocessed in TCRdb via fastp at Q25 and MiXCR, keeping in-frame beta chains. A single entry per CDR3 protein holds the most common genes and DNA from its merged rows. The sample profile shows about 20,000 distinct CDR3 sequences; approximately 33% of them were found once. In total, the top ten clones hold 8.5% to 14% of the sample. Sequencing used breast tumor tissue. The receptors here all came from a female donor with breast cancer. Some clones in this sample may be carry-over from other donors' samples.

At least ten counts were recorded for this clonotype. This chain joins TRBV18 and TRBJ2-3; TRBD1 is a possible D gene (6 bases). The length of the CDR3 is 18 residues. V was pared by 2 bases and J by 1 base, with 19 bases between. Germline-derived CDR1 and CDR2 are KGHSH and LQKENI. As DNA, the CDR3 is TGTGCCAGCTCACCAGCAAGGACAGCCTCTAGCCGCACAGATACGCAGTATTTT. Its protein product is CASSPARTASSRTDTQYF.

This clonotype was detected many times. This sequence joins TRBV30 and TRBJ1-5, with D possibly matching TRBD1 (6 bases). This CDR3 is 15 amino acids long. V was shortened by 1 base and J by 6 bases, with 16 bases between the two germline ends. Germline V gene sequence: CDR1 GTSNPN, CDR2 SVGIG (reference sequence). CDR3 sequence (DNA): TGTGCCTGGAGTGCTACTGGGACAATCGGTCAGCCCCAGCATTTT. Protein product: CAWSATGTIGQPQHF.

A single count supports this clonotype. CDR3 nucleotide sequence: TGTGCCAGCTCTAGCTCCTACGAGCAGTACTTC. This translates into CASSSSYEQYF. The genes are TRBV9 and TRBJ2-7, with no clear D. Germline V gene lookup returns CDR1 SGDLS and CDR2 YYNGEE. The CDR3 loop spans 11 amino acids. Deletions cut 7 bases from V and 0 bases from J, with 5 bases between.

The V and J genes are TRBV28 and TRBJ2-7; 11 bases align to TRBD1. The CDR3 covers 15 residues. The trim removed 9 bases at V and 1 base at J, leaving 8 bases unmatched. Germline values: CDR1 MDHEN, CDR2 SYDVKM. CDR3 protein: CASRSGQGESYEQYF. The DNA for the CDR3 is TGTGCCAGTAGATCGGGACAGGGGGAATCCTACGAGCAGTACTTC. Full variable domain (remainder filled in from reference TRBV28 and TRBJ2-7): DVKVTQSSRYLVKRTGEKVFLECVQDMDHENMFWYRQDPGLGLRLIYFSYDVKMKEKGDIPEGYSVSREKKERFSLILESASTNQTSMYLCASRSGQGESYEQYFGPGTRLTVT.

On this clonotype: The CDR3 carries no conserved terminal phenylalanine or tryptophan, so it likely arises from a read error. It is unclear where the CDR3 begins or ends on the DNA, so no DNA is shown, and the CDR3 is as TCRdb lists it. The chain recombines TRBV6-2 or TRBV6-3 with TRBJ2-7; the table assigns TRBD2, which was not confirmed against the DNA. CDR1 MNHEY and CDR2 SVGEGT come from the germline V gene. The CDR3 region is 9 residues in length, termini included. The CDR3 here is CASSPPLAG.

This clonotype was seen repeatedly, ten times or more. J is TRBJ2-5 and V is TRBV20-1; TRBD1 agrees at 8 bases. CDR1 DFQATT and CDR2 SNEGSKA come from the germline V gene (reference sequence). V shed 0 bases and J 3 bases; nucleotides not matched to a gene: 12. The CDR3 covers 17 residues. For the CDR3, the DNA is TGCAGTGCTAGAGATCTTAAGGAGACAGGGGTCAAAGAGACCCAGTACTTC. Its protein product is CSARDLKETGVKETQYF.

Details on this clonotype: Just one base apart from a much larger clone, this may be a read error. The CDR3 DNA reads as TGTGTCAGCAGCCAACGGGACAGAAACAATGAGCAGTTCTTC. Translation gives CVSSQRDRNNEQFF. V usage is TRBV3-1 and J usage is TRBJ2-1; 7 nucleotides line up with TRBD1. This CDR3 is 14 amino acids long. Germline assignment: CDR1 LGHDT and CDR2 YNNKEL (reference sequence).

This clonotype showed up many times. The chain carries TRBV7-2 and TRBJ1-5; no firm D call. Trimming pared 5 bases from V and 2 bases from J, leaving 13 bases between. CDR3 length: 15 amino acids. In germline, CDR1 is SGHTA, CDR2 FQGNSA. CDR3: CASSLYSYRNQPQHF. DNA of the CDR3: TGTGCCAGCAGCCTCTACAGTTACCGCAATCAGCCCCAGCATTTT.

CDR3: CASSQELHNEQFF. The CDR3 DNA follows: TGTGCCAGCAGCCAAGAACTCCACAATGAGCAGTTCTTC. This chain joins TRBV3-1 and TRBJ2-1; D not resolved. Germline V gives CDR1 LGHDT, CDR2 YNNKEL (reference sequence). The CDR3 is 13 amino acids. The ends were cut back, 0 bases at V and 5 bases at J, with 5 bases in the middle.

The chain has TRBV20-1 and TRBJ2-7; D unclear. The CDR3 extends over 12 amino acids. V shed 1 base and J shed 5 bases, with 9 bases lying between them. The germline V gene encodes CDR1 DFQATT and CDR2 SNEGSKA (reference sequence). CDR3 bases: TGCAGTGCTAGAGCGTACGTAAACGAGCAGTACTTC. It specifies CSARAYVNEQYF.

This clonotype occurred many times. The V gene is TRBV6-1, the J gene TRBJ2-2, with a possible D match to TRBD1 (6 bases). The V end was cut by 5 bases, the J end by 2 bases, with 15 bases between. The CDR3 runs 16 residues. Germline V lookup: CDR1 MNHNS, CDR2 SASEGT. In DNA, the CDR3 is TGTGCCAGCAGTTTCACCCGGACAGTTAACACCGGGGAGCTGTTTTTT. This codes for CASSFTRTVNTGELFF.

This clonotype came up many times. V usage is TRBV7-8 and J usage is TRBJ2-2; no clear D gene. The CDR3 length is 13 residues. The germline gives CDR1 SGHVS, CDR2 FQNEAQ. V lost 0 bases, J lost 4 bases, and 3 bases lay in between. The CDR3: CASSLAGTGELFF. The CDR3 DNA sequence: TGTGCCAGCAGCTTAGCCGGCACCGGGGAGCTGTTTTTT.

On this clonotype itself: This may arise from a read error, as a much more abundant clone is one base away. This chain connects TRBV9 to TRBJ1-2; no reliable D call. The CDR3 contains 19 residues. V lost 0 bases and J lost 5, with 26 bases in between. Germline CDR1 is SGDLS and CDR2 is YYNGEE. The CDR3 coding sequence is TGTGCCAGCAGCGTAGTATCCCGGGCGGTTGGGCGTGGGAGGTATGGCTACACCTTC. Translated, it gives CASSVVSRAVGRGRYGYTF.

The sample holds many counts of this clonotype. The chain recombines TRBV5-6 with TRBJ2-7, with D maybe TRBD2 (6 bases). CDR3 length equals 17 residues. Per the germline V gene, CDR1 is SGHDT and CDR2 is YYEEEE. V lost 1 base and J lost 3, with 20 bases in between. The CDR3 bases are TGTGCCAGCAGCTTGCTGGGATGGTCAGCGGAGGGCTACGAGCAGTACTTC. Encoded protein: CASSLLGWSAEGYEQYF.

In this sample, this clonotype turned up many times. The chain uses TRBV28 and TRBJ2-2; 11 bases are a match to TRBD2. J gave up 4 bases and V 6 bases, and 4 bases lay outside the gene matches. The germline gives CDR1 MDHEN, CDR2 SYDVKM. The CDR3 extends over 15 amino acids. The CDR3 nucleotides read TGTGCCAGCAGCATAGCGGGAGGGGGCACCGGGGAGCTGTTTTTT. This sequence encodes CASSIAGGGTGELFF.

This clonotype has at least ten counts. The chain employs TRBV5-4 and TRBJ2-5; 7 bases map to TRBD2. CDR3 length equals 15 residues. The J segment lost 3 bases and the V segment lost 6 bases, leaving 11 bases of the junction unmatched. Germline V gives CDR1 SGHNT, CDR2 YYREEE (reference sequence). CDR3 region: CASTPGGSLEETQYF. The DNA for the CDR3 is TGTGCCAGCACCCCCGGGGGGAGTTTGGAAGAGACCCAGTACTTC.

The chain links TRBV14 to TRBJ2-4; 7 nucleotides line up with TRBD2. CDR3 size: 16 residues. V trimming: 4 bases; J trimming: 7 bases; junction bases outside the gene matches: 13. Germline CDR1 reads SGHDN; CDR2 reads FVKESK. The CDR3 protein is CASSLTKREGTNIQYF. CDR3 DNA: TGTGCCAGCAGCCTTACAAAGAGGGAGGGAACTAACATTCAGTACTTC. Based on the CDR3 plus reference TRBV14 and TRBJ2-4, the full variable domain is EAGVTQFPSHSVIEKGQTVTLRCDPISGHDNLYWYRRVMGKEIKFLLHFVKESKQDESGMPNNRFLAERTGGTYSTLKVQPAELEDSGVYFCASSLTKREGTNIQYFGAGTRLSVL.

This clonotype was seen many times. This chain links TRBV7-9 with TRBJ2-6; TRBD1 agrees at 9 bases. J lost 2 bases, V lost 1 base, and 9 bases had no gene match. The CDR3 spans 19 residues. Germline CDR1 is SEHNR and CDR2 is FQNEAQ (reference sequence). DNA of the CDR3: TGTGCCAGCAGCTTAGGGAGGGAGGACAGGGGACCTGGGGCCAACGTCCTGACTTTC. This translates into CASSLGREDRGPGANVLTF.

As concerns this clonotype: This may be a read error: a much more frequent sequence differs by one nucleotide. V and J are TRBV20-1 and TRBJ2-1; 7 nucleotides agree with TRBD2. The length of the CDR3 is 13 residues. Germline loops: CDR1 DFQATT, CDR2 SNEGSKA (reference sequence). The CDR3 DNA reads TGCGGTGCCGGGACTATTACTTACAATGAGCAGTTCTTC. This sequence encodes CGAGTITYNEQFF.

This clonotype was recorded many times. The V gene is TRBV20-1, the J gene TRBJ2-1; D tentatively fits TRBD1 or TRBD2 (5 bases each). Trimming left V 3 bases short and J 10 bases short, with 13 bases between. CDR3 size: 12 residues. Per germline, CDR1 DFQATT and CDR2 SNEGSKA (reference sequence). The CDR3 DNA sequence: TGCAGTGCTAGGACCGGGACCCACGAGCAGTTCTTC. Amino acids: CSARTGTHEQFF.

This clonotype was observed at least ten times. The V call is TRBV5-4, the J call TRBJ2-1, with D unresolved. The germline gives CDR1 SGHNT, CDR2 YYREEE (reference sequence). There are 12 residues in the CDR3. V was clipped by 8 bases and J by 5 bases, with 11 bases between them. CDR3: CASRTIHNEQFF. The DNA of the CDR3 is TGTGCCAGTAGGACCATACACAATGAGCAGTTCTTC.

This clonotype was seen at least ten times. This chain connects TRBV5-8 to TRBJ2-7, with 9 bases lining up with TRBD1. The CDR3 is 13 residues long. J lost 8 bases, V lost 4 bases, and 7 bases had no gene match. Germline values: CDR1 SGHTS, CDR2 YDEGEE. The CDR3 DNA reads TGTGCCAGCAGCGGATGGACAGGGGACAAGCAGTACTTC. Protein: CASSGWTGDKQYF. Supplemented by reference TRBV5-8 and TRBJ2-7, the full variable domain reads EAGVTQSPTHLIKTRGQQATLRCSPISGHTSVYWYQQALGLGLQFLLWYDEGEERNRGNFPPRFSGRQFPNYSSELNVNALELEDSALYLCASSGWTGDKQYFGPGTRLTVT.

This clonotype was found many times. The V call is TRBV20-1, the J call TRBJ2-7, with TRBD2 identical over 12 bases. The length of the CDR3 is 15 residues. The ends lost 0 bases at V and 6 bases at J; junction bases unmatched: 6. Germline-derived CDR1 and CDR2 are DFQATT and SNEGSKA (reference sequence). The CDR3 spells CSAREPGLAGGEQYF. The CDR3 DNA sequence: TGCAGTGCTAGAGAACCGGGACTAGCGGGCGGCGAGCAGTACTTC.

This clonotype was counted only a few times. This chain joins TRBV28 and TRBJ2-2; D is perhaps TRBD1 (6 bases). V was trimmed by 5 bases and J by 2 bases, leaving 15 bases between them. CDR3 length equals 16 residues. Germline lookup yields CDR1 MDHEN and CDR2 SYDVKM. CDR3 DNA: TGTGCCAGCAGTATTGTTGGGACAACCAACACCGGGGAGCTGTTTTTT. Its protein product is CASSIVGTTNTGELFF.

This clonotype was seen just once. This chain connects TRBV3-2 to TRBJ1-6. TRBV3-2 is a recognized pseudogene. CDR3 length equals 9 residues. CDR3 DNA sequence: TGTGCCAGCAGCCACCCCCTCCACTTT. It encodes CASSHPLHF.